The present entry profiles one TCR beta chain with its context. Antigen: not known. Clones were sequenced by immunoSEQ multiplex PCR, and TCRdb holds only the in-frame ones, with some missing. The sample records 54,000 or so clones, approximately 84% being singletons. This sample was taken from a study of OX40 agonist ivuxolimab in advanced cancers. For the study at large: Earlier treatment with anti-PD-1, anti-PD-L1 or anti-CTLA-4 was permitted, and approximately 38% had received some. Among those treated, three patients had partial responses, one with hepatocellular carcinoma and two with cutaneous melanoma.

Unmatched junction bases numbered 9, after V lost 8 bases and J lost 2 bases. Germline loops: CDR1 MGHDK, CDR2 SYGVNS. The CDR3 is made up of 15 amino acids. Findings and caveats of the study: The antigen specificity of the peripheral T cells (those that were expanded) was not determined. Relative to CD4+, CD8+ T cells held more expanded clones on average.

The chain joins TRBV25-1 to TRBJ2-3, with 8 nucleotides matching TRBD1. The material sequenced was CD4+ or CD8+ T cells sorted from blood, taken in a trial of the OX40 agonist ivuxolimab. The source of this sequence is an adult with an advanced solid tumor such as melanoma, head and neck, liver or kidney cancer. CDR3 coding DNA: TGTGCCAGCGTGGGTCAGGGGGCATACACAGATACGCAGTATTTT. It translates to CASVGQGAYTDTQYF.